The 20 T cell receptor beta chains listed next were all sequenced from one sample in a study of human T cells and chemical hapten exposure. Time point reported: pre-sensitization, week 0. Treatment described: therapeutic diphenylcyclopropenone sensitization with weekly scalp DPC. TCRdb re-called the RACE reads with MiXCR, one entry per CDR3 protein. Seen here are more than 300,000 distinct CDR3 sequences, approximately 5.8% observed once, and the top ten hold about 8.2%. The starting material was whole blood, obtained in connection with sensitization to the hapten diphenylcyclopropenone (DPC). These receptor sequences come from a woman between 18 and 29 years old with alopecia areata. Some clones in this sample may be carry-over from other donors' samples.

This clonotype showed up many times. The gene calls are TRBV5-1 and TRBJ2-5, with a tentative D call TRBD1 (5 bases). This CDR3 region has 11 residues. Deletions cut 6 bases from V and 4 bases from J, with 7 bases between. The germline CDR1 and CDR2 sequences are SGHRS and YFSETQ. The CDR3 bases are TGCGCCAGCACAGGGTTAGAGACCCAGTACTTC. Translated: CASTGLETQYF.

The chain is built from TRBV6-1 and TRBJ2-5; D gene unclear. V gave up 2 bases and J gave up 5 bases, with 12 bases separating them. The CDR3 contains 14 residues. Germline V gives CDR1 MNHNS, CDR2 SASEGT. The DNA of the CDR3 is TGTGCCAGCAGTGAACAACTTGCTGGCGAGACCCAGTACTTC. Translating it yields CASSEQLAGETQYF.

This chain joins TRBV25-1 and TRBJ2-5, with 9 bases lining up with TRBD2. Unmatched junction bases numbered 7, after V lost 6 bases and J lost 5 bases. The length of the CDR3 is 14 residues. Germline V CDR1 and CDR2: MGHDK, SYGVNS. The CDR3: CASRLAGARETQYF. CDR3 DNA sequence: TGTGCCAGCAGATTAGCGGGGGCGCGGGAGACCCAGTACTTC.

Ten or more counts support this clonotype. V and J are TRBV18 and TRBJ1-2; D not certain. CDR1 is KGHSH and CDR2 is LQKENI in the germline V gene. This CDR3 is 15 amino acids long. V was clipped by 2 bases and J by 4 bases, with 14 bases between them. CDR3 protein: CASSPMDELFYGYTF. Here the CDR3 DNA reads TGTGCCAGCTCACCAATGGACGAGCTCTTCTATGGCTACACCTTC.

The chain is built from TRBV10-3 and TRBJ2-3, with D maybe TRBD2 (6 bases). Trimming shortened V by 2 bases and J by 1 base, and 10 bases separated the two germline ends. Germline lookup yields CDR1 ENHRY and CDR2 SYGVKD. This CDR3 region has 15 residues. The CDR3 here is CAISEGRGRTDTQYF. In DNA, the CDR3 is TGTGCCATCAGTGAGGGGCGGGGCCGCACAGATACGCAGTATTTT.

Ten or more counts support this clonotype. The chain has TRBV7-6 and TRBJ1-4; D gene ambiguous. Per germline, CDR1 SGHVS and CDR2 FNYEAQ. V was trimmed by 2 bases and J by 8 bases, leaving 6 bases between them. The CDR3 covers 12 residues. The CDR3, as DNA: TGTGCCAGCAGCTTATGGAACGAAAAACTGTTTTTT. Amino acid sequence: CASSLWNEKLFF.

There are a few counts of this clonotype. The chain joins TRBV6-5 to TRBJ2-7; D remains ambiguous. V lost 5 bases to trimming and J lost 4 bases, with 18 bases between them. Germline assignment: CDR1 MNHEY and CDR2 SVGAGI. CDR3 length: 15 residues. The CDR3 is CASSAEDRPSYEQYF. The DNA of the CDR3 is TGTGCCAGCAGTGCAGAGGACCGCCCCTCGTACGAGCAGTACTTC.

This clonotype was detected ten times or more. The rearrangement uses TRBV7-9 and TRBJ1-1; no definite D call. The CDR3 runs to 12 residues. With 7 bases removed from V and 7 bases from J, the gap between germline ends came to 13 bases. CDR1 is SEHNR and CDR2 is FQNEAQ in the germline V gene (reference sequence). The CDR3 loop is CASTPHEDEAFF. The CDR3 bases are TGTGCCAGCACCCCCCACGAGGATGAAGCTTTCTTT.

This clonotype showed up just a few times. The rearrangement joins TRBV6-2 or TRBV6-3 to TRBJ2-5, with D tentatively TRBD2 (6 bases). Germline values: CDR1 MNHEY, CDR2 SVGEGT. Trimming removed 6 bases from V and 0 bases from J, with 11 bases in between. The CDR3 is made up of 14 amino acids. The CDR3 spells CASRPGGDQETQYF. CDR3 DNA: TGTGCCAGCAGGCCGGGCGGGGACCAAGAGACCCAGTACTTC.

This clonotype was observed many times. The junction and the germline gene differ at one end; a read error may be behind it. V and J are TRBV7-2 and TRBJ1-1; TRBD1 aligns across 8 bases. The CDR3 is 14 residues long. CDR1 is SGHTA, CDR2 FQGNSA, per germline. CDR3: CASSLDRVNPEAFF. For the CDR3, the DNA is TGTGCCAGCAGCTTGGACAGGGTGAACCCTGAAGCTTTCTTT.

This clonotype was observed many times. The chain joins TRBV4-1 to TRBJ1-5; D is unresolved. Per germline, CDR1 MGHRA and CDR2 YSYEKL. The length of the CDR3 is 13 residues. V lost 0 bases and J 5 bases, leaving 5 bases between the germline ends. CDR3: CASSQDVHQPQHF. The CDR3 DNA reads as TGCGCCAGCAGCCAAGACGTTCATCAGCCCCAGCATTTT.

This clonotype was detected ten times or more. The chain links TRBV7-3 to TRBJ2-6; D gene ambiguous. Germline V CDR1 and CDR2: SGHTA, FQGTGA. V was shortened by 0 bases and J by 0 bases, with 6 bases between the two germline ends. This CDR3 is 16 amino acids long. As DNA, the CDR3 is TGTGCCAGCAGCTTAACGGCGGTCTCTGGGGCCAACGTCCTGACTTTC. Residues: CASSLTAVSGANVLTF.

The V call is TRBV10-3, the J call TRBJ2-7; D is uncertain. V was trimmed by 3 bases and J by 0 bases, leaving 6 bases between them. The CDR3 totals 13 residues. CDR1 ENHRY and CDR2 SYGVKD come from the germline V gene. CDR3 in DNA: TGTGCCATCAGTGAATTTAGCTCCTACGAGCAGTACTTC. It translates to CAISEFSSYEQYF.

In this sample, this clonotype turned up a few times. Germline is not matched at one junction end, which may reflect a read error. The chain is built from TRBV2 and TRBJ2-7; possibly TRBD2 for D (5 bases). Germline V gene data show CDR1 as SNHLY and CDR2 as FYNNEI. The CDR3 loop spans 10 amino acids. Here the CDR3 reads CASRTKVREF. The CDR3 bases are TGTGCCAGCAGGACGAAGGTTAGGGAGTTC.

This clonotype has more than one count but fewer than ten. V usage is TRBV12-5 and J usage is TRBJ2-2; D is possibly TRBD1 (6 bases). The germline gives CDR1 LGHNT, CDR2 FRNRAP. The CDR3 has 15 amino acids. Trimming shortened V by 1 base and J by 6 bases, and 12 bases separated the two germline ends. CDR3 sequence reads: CASGLEPQGPGELFF. The CDR3 DNA reads TGTGCTAGTGGTTTGGAGCCACAGGGCCCCGGGGAGCTGTTTTTT.

This clonotype was seen repeatedly, ten times or more. The chain combines TRBV29-1 with TRBJ2-1; D is perhaps TRBD2 (6 bases). CDR3 length equals 13 residues. Germline assignment: CDR1 SQVTM and CDR2 ANQGSEA. Trimming stripped 0 bases from V and 14 bases from J, with 17 bases between. The CDR3 DNA reads TGCAGCGTTGAAGATAACGAAGGACTATCGGAGTTCTTC. It is translated as CSVEDNEGLSEFF.

With respect to this clonotype: A much larger clone lies one base from this, so it may be a read error. The chain couples TRBV10-3 to TRBJ1-2; 7 bases fit TRBD1. CDR1 ENHRY and CDR2 SYGVKD come from the germline V gene. This CDR3 is 13 amino acids long. Here the CDR3 DNA reads TGTGCCCTCAGGGGGTCTTTAATGATTGGCTACACCTTC. As protein: CALRGSLMIGYTF.

In this sample, this clonotype turned up many times. The chain employs TRBV19 and TRBJ2-5, with TRBD1 identical over 8 bases. The CDR3 extends over 13 amino acids. V lost 5 bases, J lost 5 bases, and 4 bases stayed unmatched. Germline V gene data show CDR1 as LNHDA and CDR2 as SQIVND (reference sequence). CDR3 amino acids: CASSPQGAETQYF. The CDR3 DNA reads TGTGCCAGTAGTCCCCAGGGGGCCGAGACCCAGTACTTC.

The rearrangement joins TRBV5-5 to TRBJ1-6; D not resolved. Germline-derived CDR1 and CDR2 are SGHKS and YYEKEE (reference sequence). V was trimmed by 1 base and J by 3 bases, leaving 5 bases between them. This CDR3 has 14 residues. The CDR3 sequence: CASSLLGYNSPLHF. The CDR3 DNA reads as TGTGCCAGCAGCTTGTTGGGCTATAATTCACCCCTCCACTTT.

The sample holds many counts of this clonotype. The V and J genes are TRBV7-2 and TRBJ1-5, with 9 bases aligning to TRBD1. CDR1 is SGHTA, CDR2 FQGNSA, per germline. V trimming: 4 bases; J trimming: 4 bases; junction bases outside the gene matches: 8. There are 16 residues in the CDR3. The CDR3 nucleotides are TGTGCCAGCAGCTATTCGCGGGACAGGGAAAATCAGCCCCAGCATTTT. This gives the protein CASSYSRDRENQPQHF.